Listed here are 20 T cell receptor beta chains from one sample, sequenced in a study of OX40 agonist ivuxolimab in advanced cancers. Library method: the immunoSEQ multiplex PCR assay. TCRdb took this table from immuneACCESS and kept in-frame rearrangements with V and J called. Such tables lack part of the clones; where checked against another copy, unresolved V genes explain under half of the gap, and the rest is unexplained. The table for this sample lists around 66,000 clones; 85% of them were counted only once. The ten largest make up 3.5% to 4.5% of the sample. The sample here was CD4+ or CD8+ T cells sorted from blood, taken in a trial of the OX40 agonist ivuxolimab. These receptor sequences come from an adult with an advanced solid tumor such as melanoma, head and neck, liver or kidney cancer.

This rearrangement joins TRBV27 to TRBJ2-7; the D is unclear. Germline V lookup: CDR1 MNHEY, CDR2 SMNVEV (reference sequence). Trimming cost V 4 bases and J 0 bases, with 4 bases left between them. This CDR3 comprises 12 residues. The CDR3 here is CASSSSSYEQYF. For the CDR3, the DNA is TGTGCCAGCAGTTCTAGCTCCTACGAGCAGTACTTC.

This clone was recorded once. The chain has TRBV7-2 and TRBJ2-1; 10 bases map to TRBD2. The CDR3 totals 16 residues. Germline CDR1 and CDR2: SGHTA and FQGNSA. J was trimmed by 8 bases and V by 3 bases; bases with no gene match: 10. The CDR3 bases are TGTGCCAGCAGCTTGGTGGTTAGCGGGGGGCTGGATGAGCAGTTCTTC. It specifies CASSLVVSGGLDEQFF.

The chain is built from TRBV29-1 and TRBJ1-1, with a tentative D call TRBD1 (6 bases). The CDR3 covers 13 residues. The germline V gene has CDR1 SQVTM and CDR2 ANQGSEA. V shed 5 bases and J shed 3 bases, with 13 bases lying between them. CDR3 sequence reads: CSVYRVGDTEAFF. CDR3 coding DNA: TGCAGCGTTTACAGGGTCGGGGACACTGAAGCTTTCTTT.

As DNA, the CDR3 is TGTGCCAGCAAAACCGGAGGGCCCTACAATGAGCAGTTCTTC. Translating it yields CASKTGGPYNEQFF. This chain links TRBV6-5 with TRBJ2-1; TRBD2 might be the D (6 bases). The CDR3 totals 14 residues. Germline CDR1 and CDR2: MNHEY and SVGAGI. V lost 7 bases and J 2 bases, leaving 12 bases between the germline ends.

J is TRBJ2-5 and V is TRBV2, with D tentatively TRBD1 (6 bases). The CDR3 spans 16 residues. Trimming stripped 0 bases from V and 5 bases from J, with 16 bases between. The germline V gene encodes CDR1 SNHLY and CDR2 FYNNEI. The CDR3 DNA is TGTGCCAGCAGTGAAGCGCTTCAGGGGCCCAGGGAGACCCAGTACTTC. Protein product: CASSEALQGPRETQYF. The entire variable domain, with the rest obtained from reference TRBV2 and TRBJ2-5, is as follows: EPEVTQTPSHQVTQMGQEVILRCVPISNHLYFYWYRQILGQKVEFLVSFYNNEISEKSEIFDDQFSVERPDGSNFTLKIRSTKLEDSAMYFCASSEALQGPRETQYFGPGTRLLVL.

This sequence joins TRBV19 and TRBJ2-2; TRBD2 matches 9 bases. This CDR3 is built from 15 residues. Unmatched junction bases numbered 5, after V lost 8 bases and J lost 1 base. CDR1 LNHDA and CDR2 SQIVND come from the germline V gene (reference sequence). CDR3 bases: TGTGCCAGTCGGAGCGGGGGGTTGAACACCGGGGAGCTGTTTTTT. It codes for CASRSGGLNTGELFF.

The chain uses TRBV6-5 and TRBJ2-7; possible D gene TRBD2, 6 bases. The CDR3 is 14 amino acids. V was shortened by 7 bases and J by 5 bases, with 18 bases between the two germline ends. The V gene's germline CDR1 is MNHEY and CDR2 SVGAGI. CDR3 nucleotide sequence: TGTGCCAGCAATCGGGGACGGGAGCGGGACGAGCAGTACTTC. This gives the protein CASNRGRERDEQYF.

The gene calls are TRBV9 and TRBJ2-1; TRBD1 is a possible D gene (5 bases). CDR1 and CDR2 from the germline V gene are SGDLS and YYNGEE. V was clipped by 5 bases and J by 3 bases, with 21 bases between them. The CDR3 is 17 amino acids. CDR3 in amino acids: CASSLIDSPIYYNEQFF. The DNA of the CDR3 is TGTGCCAGCAGTTTAATTGACAGCCCGATCTACTACAATGAGCAGTTCTTC.

The chain is built from TRBV6-1 and TRBJ2-3, with 9 bases identical to TRBD1. With V trimmed by 4 bases and J by 4 bases, 6 bases remained unmatched. The CDR3 contains 15 residues. CDR1 MNHNS and CDR2 SASEGT come from the germline V gene. The CDR3 region has the DNA TGTGCCAGCAGTGGTTTACAGGGGGCCTCAGATACGCAGTATTTT. Its translation is CASSGLQGASDTQYF.

This clone counts as medium-sized. The rearrangement links TRBV18 to TRBJ2-1; 8 bases line up with TRBD1. V dropped 4 bases and J dropped 10; count of bases not matched to a gene: 3. Germline loops: CDR1 KGHSH, CDR2 LQKENI. There are 12 residues in the CDR3. The CDR3 coding sequence is TGTGCCAGCTCACAGACAGGGGAGGAGCAGTTCTTC. Encoded protein: CASSQTGEEQFF.

CDR3 DNA sequence: TGTGCCAGTAGTCTCGACAGTGCTTCGATGAAACTGTTTTTT. Protein sequence: CASSLDSASMKLFF. The J gene is TRBJ1-4, the V gene TRBV19; D possibly corresponds to TRBD1 (5 bases). CDR1 is LNHDA, CDR2 SQIVND, per germline (reference sequence). The CDR3 extends over 14 amino acids. V was pared by 5 bases and J by 11 bases, with 18 bases between. Looking up the rest from reference TRBV19 and TRBJ1-4 gives the full variable domain: DGGITQSPKYLFRKEGQNVTLSCEQNLNHDAMYWYRQDPGQGLRLIYYSQIVNDFQKGDIAEGYSVSREKKESFPLTVTSAQKNPTAFYLCASSLDSASMKLFFGSGTQLSVL.

By sample share, this clone is medium-sized. This chain uses TRBV29-1 with TRBJ1-1; no reliable D call. Germline V gives CDR1 SQVTM, CDR2 ANQGSEA. CDR3 length: 11 residues. Trimming removed 0 bases at V and 10 bases at J, with 9 bases between. CDR3 in amino acids: CSVEDGRGAFF. The CDR3 DNA reads TGCAGCGTTGAAGATGGTCGGGGAGCTTTCTTT.

The V gene is TRBV5-4, the J gene TRBJ1-3; D is uncertain. The CDR3 covers 15 residues. The ends were cut back, 0 bases at V and 0 bases at J, with 7 bases in the middle. Germline V lookup: CDR1 SGHNT, CDR2 YYREEE (reference sequence). CDR3 sequence reads: CASSLGAGSGNTIYF. The CDR3 DNA reads as TGTGCCAGCAGCTTGGGGGCAGGCTCTGGAAACACCATATATTTT.

The chain combines TRBV19 with TRBJ2-5; D possibly corresponds to TRBD1 (5 bases). Per germline, CDR1 LNHDA and CDR2 SQIVND (reference sequence). CDR3 length: 13 residues. Trimming pared 8 bases from V and 3 bases from J, leaving 13 bases between. CDR3 region: CASSGPREETQYF. In DNA form, the CDR3 reads TGTGCCAGTTCTGGCCCCAGGGAAGAGACCCAGTACTTC.

The rearrangement joins TRBV10-3 to TRBJ2-3; the match to TRBD2 covers 12 bases. Trimming at V came to 9 bases and at J to 0 bases, leaving 7 bases not matched to a gene. The length of the CDR3 is 16 residues. CDR1 is ENHRY and CDR2 is SYGVKD in the germline V gene. CDR3 amino acids: CAIRSTSGGSTDTQYF. The CDR3, as DNA: TGTGCCATTCGATCCACTAGCGGGGGGAGCACAGATACGCAGTATTTT.

This chain connects TRBV28 to TRBJ1-1; no firm D call. CDR3 length: 11 residues. V lost 7 bases to trimming and J lost 5 bases, with 8 bases between them. Germline V lookup: CDR1 MDHEN, CDR2 SYDVKM. The CDR3 region is CASKSGTEAFF. DNA of the CDR3: TGTGCCAGCAAATCCGGGACTGAAGCTTTCTTT.

V usage is TRBV11-2 and J usage is TRBJ1-1; 9 bases align to TRBD1. From germline, CDR1 is SGHAT and CDR2 FQNNGV. V lost 4 bases, J lost 6 bases, and 6 bases stayed unmatched. CDR3 length: 14 amino acids. CDR3 sequence (DNA): TGTGCCAGCAGCTACGGACAGGGGCTTTCTGAAGCTTTCTTT. Translated, it gives CASSYGQGLSEAFF.

In this sample, this clone turned up once. The genes are TRBV21-1 and TRBJ1-3. TRBV21-1 is shown as a pseudogene. The CDR3 runs to 15 residues. The CDR3 region has the DNA TGTGCCAGCAACACGAGGAACTTGGCTGGAAACACCATATATTTT. Protein: CASNTRNLAGNTIYF.

The genes are TRBV6-6 and TRBJ2-3; D might be TRBD1 (6 bases). This CDR3 has 16 amino acids. The germline V gene encodes CDR1 MNHNY and CDR2 SVGAGI (reference sequence). Trimming took off 2 bases at V and 0 bases at J, with 12 bases between the two ends. Here the CDR3 DNA reads TGTGCCAGCAGTTACCCAACAGGGTTCAGCACAGATACGCAGTATTTT. This sequence encodes CASSYPTGFSTDTQYF.

The CDR3 nucleotides read TGTGCCAGCAGTGAAGCGAGGAACTATGGCTACACCTTC. Amino acid sequence: CASSEARNYGYTF. V usage is TRBV2 and J usage is TRBJ1-2; no firm D call. Germline CDR1 and CDR2: SNHLY and FYNNEI. V was trimmed by 0 bases and J by 2 bases, leaving 4 bases between them. The CDR3 is 13 amino acids.